The 7 T cell receptor beta chains reported below all come from one sample, sequenced in a study of blood T cell repertoires in COVID-19 (dated by TCRdb to the early 2020s). Library prep was done by the immunoSEQ multiplex PCR assay. TCRdb obtained this table from immuneACCESS and retained in-frame rearrangements with V and J assigned. These tables miss some clones; where compared with another copy, unresolved V genes account for less than half of the shortfall, and the remainder is unexplained. For this sample the table gives about 46,000 clones, of which approximately 85% were detected only once. Together, the top ten hold roughly 14% of the sample. The sample consisted of peripheral blood. Every receptor here comes from a human donor in a cohort sampled during active COVID-19. The donor label of this sample is uncertain.

The chain is built from TRBV3-1 (or the pseudogene TRBV3-2) and TRBJ2-1; TRBD2 matches 7 bases. With 2 bases clipped from V and 9 bases from J, the junction kept 16 bases outside the gene matches. Germline CDR1 is LGHDT and CDR2 is YNNKEL (reference sequence). The length of the CDR3 is 17 residues. This chain's CDR3 is CASSQLASGRLRGEQFF. The CDR3 DNA follows: TGTGCCAGCAGCCAATTGGCTAGCGGAAGGCTCCGAGGTGAGCAGTTCTTC.

The chain has TRBV7-2 and TRBJ1-1; D unclear. Germline V CDR1 and CDR2: SGHTA, FQGNSA. V was trimmed by 3 bases and J by 1 base, leaving 15 bases between them. CDR3 length equals 16 residues. This CDR3 is CASSFPRAGPNTEAFF. Here the CDR3 DNA reads TGTGCCAGCAGCTTCCCGAGGGCCGGACCGAACACTGAAGCTTTCTTT.

This chain uses TRBV4-2 with TRBJ2-5; a weak D match, TRBD2 (5 bases). V was pared by 1 base and J by 4 bases, with 7 bases between. The CDR3 is 13 residues long. Germline CDR1 and CDR2: LGHNA and YNFKEQ. CDR3 nucleotide sequence: TGTGCCAGCAGCCAAGCCCGGGGAGAGACCCAGTACTTC. Translated, it gives CASSQARGETQYF.

The chain combines TRBV18 with TRBJ2-5; TRBD1 is a possible D gene (6 bases). The CDR3 is made up of 13 amino acids. CDR1 is KGHSH and CDR2 is LQKENI in the germline V gene. V was trimmed by 6 bases and J by 5 bases, leaving 13 bases between them. The CDR3 sequence: CASSRDTSETQYF. The CDR3 DNA reads as TGTGCCAGCTCCAGGGACACATCGGAGACCCAGTACTTC.

The CDR3 region has the DNA TGTGCCACTGAAGCGGGGGGACGATACGAGCAGTACTTC. Protein: CATEAGGRYEQYF. This chain links TRBV7-2 with TRBJ2-7; 9 nucleotides line up with TRBD2. Trimming cost V 10 bases and J 4 bases; bases outside gene matches: 8. Germline CDR1 reads SGHTA; CDR2 reads FQGNSA. This CDR3 contains 13 residues.

The chain has TRBV2 and TRBJ1-5, with no clear D. V lost 6 bases to trimming and J lost 8 bases, with 20 bases between them. Per germline, CDR1 SNHLY and CDR2 FYNNEI. The CDR3 totals 15 residues. Here the CDR3 reads CASSFRPGSKEPQHF. CDR3 in DNA: TGTGCCAGCAGCTTTCGTCCGGGATCGAAGGAGCCCCAGCATTTT.

V usage is TRBV4-3 and J usage is TRBJ2-2; a weak D match, TRBD2 (6 bases). The CDR3 runs to 15 residues. Trimming cost V 0 bases and J 4 bases, with 9 bases left between them. Germline V gives CDR1 LGHNA, CDR2 YSLEER. CDR3 nucleotides: TGCGCCAGCAGCCAAGACCCTAGCGTCACCGGGGAGCTGTTTTTT. Protein sequence: CASSQDPSVTGELFF.